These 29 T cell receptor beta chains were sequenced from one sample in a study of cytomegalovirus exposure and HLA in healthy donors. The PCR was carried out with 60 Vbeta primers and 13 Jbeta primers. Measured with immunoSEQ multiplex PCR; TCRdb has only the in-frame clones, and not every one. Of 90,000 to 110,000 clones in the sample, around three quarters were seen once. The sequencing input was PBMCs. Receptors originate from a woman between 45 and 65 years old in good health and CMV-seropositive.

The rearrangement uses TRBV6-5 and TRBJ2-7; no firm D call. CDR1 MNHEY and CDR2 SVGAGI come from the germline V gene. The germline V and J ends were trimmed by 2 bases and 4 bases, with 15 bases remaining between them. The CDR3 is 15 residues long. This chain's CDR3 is CASSYTILGPYEQYF. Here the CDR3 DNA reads TGTGCCAGCAGTTACACTATCTTAGGCCCGTACGAGCAGTACTTC.

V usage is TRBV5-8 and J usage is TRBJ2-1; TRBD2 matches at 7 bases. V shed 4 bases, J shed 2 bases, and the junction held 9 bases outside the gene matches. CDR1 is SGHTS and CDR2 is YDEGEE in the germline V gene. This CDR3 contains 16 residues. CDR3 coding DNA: TGTGCCAGCAGCCCAGCCGGGAGGTACACCTACAATGAGCAGTTCTTC. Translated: CASSPAGRYTYNEQFF.

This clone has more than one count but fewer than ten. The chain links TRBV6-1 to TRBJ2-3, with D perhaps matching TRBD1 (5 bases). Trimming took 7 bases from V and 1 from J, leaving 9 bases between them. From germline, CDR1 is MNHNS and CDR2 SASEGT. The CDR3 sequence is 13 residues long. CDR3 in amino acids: CASKKGGTDTQYF. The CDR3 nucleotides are TGTGCCAGCAAGAAAGGGGGCACAGATACGCAGTATTTT.

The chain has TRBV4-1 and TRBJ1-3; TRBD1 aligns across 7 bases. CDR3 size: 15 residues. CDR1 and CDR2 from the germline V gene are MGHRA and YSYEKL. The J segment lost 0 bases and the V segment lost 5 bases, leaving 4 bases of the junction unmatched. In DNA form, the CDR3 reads TGCGCCAGCAGCGTGGGACAGTACTCTGGAAACACCATATATTTT. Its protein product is CASSVGQYSGNTIYF.

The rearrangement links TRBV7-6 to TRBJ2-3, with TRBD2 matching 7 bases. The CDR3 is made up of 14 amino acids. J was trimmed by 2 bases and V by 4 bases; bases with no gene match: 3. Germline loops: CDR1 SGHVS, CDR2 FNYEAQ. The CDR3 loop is CASSSSGYTDTQYF. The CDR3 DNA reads TGTGCCAGCAGCTCTAGCGGTTACACAGATACGCAGTATTTT.

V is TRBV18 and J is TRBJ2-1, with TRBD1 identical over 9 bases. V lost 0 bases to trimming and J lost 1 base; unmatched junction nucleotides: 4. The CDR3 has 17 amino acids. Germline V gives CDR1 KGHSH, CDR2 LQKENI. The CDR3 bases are TGTGCCAGCTCACCACCGGGTGGGACAGGGTCCTACAATGAGCAGTTCTTC. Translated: CASSPPGGTGSYNEQFF.

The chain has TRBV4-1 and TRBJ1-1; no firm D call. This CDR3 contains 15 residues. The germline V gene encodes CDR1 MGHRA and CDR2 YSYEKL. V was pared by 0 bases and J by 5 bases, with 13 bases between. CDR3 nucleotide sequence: TGCGCCAGCAGCCAAGATGAGGGTGGGCGGACTGAAGCTTTCTTT. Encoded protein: CASSQDEGGRTEAFF.

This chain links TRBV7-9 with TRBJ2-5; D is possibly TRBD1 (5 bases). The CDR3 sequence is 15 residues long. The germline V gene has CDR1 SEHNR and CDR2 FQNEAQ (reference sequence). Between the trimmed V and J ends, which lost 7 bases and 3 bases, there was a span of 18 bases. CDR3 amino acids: CASIPRRGGEETQYF. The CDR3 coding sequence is TGTGCCAGCATCCCACGAAGGGGCGGCGAAGAGACCCAGTACTTC.

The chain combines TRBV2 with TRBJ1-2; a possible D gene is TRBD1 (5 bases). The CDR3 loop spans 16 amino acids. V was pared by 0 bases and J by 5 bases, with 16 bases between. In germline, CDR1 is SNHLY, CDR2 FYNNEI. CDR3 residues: CASSEARSGPKYGYTF. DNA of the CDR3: TGTGCCAGCAGTGAAGCGCGTTCAGGGCCAAAGTATGGCTACACCTTC.

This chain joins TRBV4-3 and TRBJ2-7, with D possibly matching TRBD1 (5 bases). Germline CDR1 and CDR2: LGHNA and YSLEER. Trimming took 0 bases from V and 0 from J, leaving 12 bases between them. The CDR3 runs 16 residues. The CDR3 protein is CASSQEAQVDSYEQYF. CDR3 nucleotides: TGCGCCAGCAGCCAAGAGGCACAGGTCGACTCCTACGAGCAGTACTTC.

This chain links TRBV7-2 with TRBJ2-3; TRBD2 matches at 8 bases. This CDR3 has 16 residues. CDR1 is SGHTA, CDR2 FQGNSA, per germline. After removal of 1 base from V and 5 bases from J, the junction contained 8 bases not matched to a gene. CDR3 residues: CASSLDSGGQGDTQYF. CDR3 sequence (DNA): TGTGCCAGCAGCTTAGACTCGGGGGGGCAGGGAGATACGCAGTATTTT.

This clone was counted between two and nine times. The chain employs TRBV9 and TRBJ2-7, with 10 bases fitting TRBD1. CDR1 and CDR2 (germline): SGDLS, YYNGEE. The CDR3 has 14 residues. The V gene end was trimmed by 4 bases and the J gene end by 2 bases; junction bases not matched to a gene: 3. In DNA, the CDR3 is TGTGCCAGCAGCCCAGGACAGGGGGCCTACGAGCAGTACTTC. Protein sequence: CASSPGQGAYEQYF. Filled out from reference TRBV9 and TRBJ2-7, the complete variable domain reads DSGVTQTPKHLITATGQRVTLRCSPRSGDLSVYWYQQSLDQGLQFLIQYYNGEERAKGNILERFSAQQFPDLHSELNLSSLELGDSALYFCASSPGQGAYEQYFGPGTRLTVT.

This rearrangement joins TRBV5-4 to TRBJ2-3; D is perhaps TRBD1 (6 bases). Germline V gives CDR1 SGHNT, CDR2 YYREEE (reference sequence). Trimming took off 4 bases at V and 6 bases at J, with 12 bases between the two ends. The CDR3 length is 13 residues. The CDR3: CASSTDRPDTQYF. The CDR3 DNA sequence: TGTGCCAGCAGCACGGACAGACCCGATACGCAGTATTTT.

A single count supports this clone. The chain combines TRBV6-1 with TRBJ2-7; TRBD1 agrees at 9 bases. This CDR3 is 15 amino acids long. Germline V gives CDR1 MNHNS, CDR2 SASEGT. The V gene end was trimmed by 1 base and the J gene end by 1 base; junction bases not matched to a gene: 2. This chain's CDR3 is CASSEVGTGSYEQYF. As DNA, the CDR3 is TGTGCCAGCAGTGAAGTCGGGACAGGGTCCTACGAGCAGTACTTC.

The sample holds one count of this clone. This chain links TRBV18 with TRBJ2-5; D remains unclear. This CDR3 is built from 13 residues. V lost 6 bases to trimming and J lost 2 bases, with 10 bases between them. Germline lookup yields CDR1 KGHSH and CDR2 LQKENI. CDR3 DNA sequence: TGTGCCAGCTCCGAAACTTATCAAGAGACCCAGTACTTC. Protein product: CASSETYQETQYF.

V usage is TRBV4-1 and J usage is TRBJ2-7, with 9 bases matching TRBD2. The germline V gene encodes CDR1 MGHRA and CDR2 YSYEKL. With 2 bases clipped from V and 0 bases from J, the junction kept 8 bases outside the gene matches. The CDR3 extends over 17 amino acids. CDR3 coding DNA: TGCGCCAGCAGCCAACCGGGACTAGCCGATAGCTCCTACGAGCAGTACTTC. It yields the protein CASSQPGLADSSYEQYF.

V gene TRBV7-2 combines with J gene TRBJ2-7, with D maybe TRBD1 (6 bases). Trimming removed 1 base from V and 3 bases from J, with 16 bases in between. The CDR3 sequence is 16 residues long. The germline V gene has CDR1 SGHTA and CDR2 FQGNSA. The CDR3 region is CASSLVATGGSYEQYF. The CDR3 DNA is TGTGCCAGCAGCTTAGTGGCGACAGGTGGAAGCTACGAGCAGTACTTC.

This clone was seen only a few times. This chain's CDR3 is CASSFRALAGRTYEQYF. Here the CDR3 DNA reads TGTGCCAGCAGTTTTCGGGCTCTAGCGGGCCGAACCTACGAGCAGTACTTC. V and J are TRBV27 and TRBJ2-7, with 8 nucleotides matching TRBD2. This CDR3 has 17 residues. After removal of 3 bases from V and 2 bases from J, the junction contained 12 bases not matched to a gene. Germline V gene data show CDR1 as MNHEY and CDR2 as SMNVEV (reference sequence).

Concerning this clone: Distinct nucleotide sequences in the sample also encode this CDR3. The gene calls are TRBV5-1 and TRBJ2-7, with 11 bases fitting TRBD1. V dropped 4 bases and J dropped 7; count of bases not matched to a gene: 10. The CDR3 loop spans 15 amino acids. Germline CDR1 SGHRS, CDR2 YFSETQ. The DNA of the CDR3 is TGCGCCAGCAGCCCCGGGGGGACAGGGGGTGAAGAGCAGTACTTC. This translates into CASSPGGTGGEEQYF.

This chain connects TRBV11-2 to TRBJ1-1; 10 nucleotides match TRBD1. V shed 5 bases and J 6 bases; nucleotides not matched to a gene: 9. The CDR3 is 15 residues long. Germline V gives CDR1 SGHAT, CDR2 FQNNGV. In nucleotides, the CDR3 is TGTGCCAGCAGCCCACTCGGGACAGGGGCTGCTGAAGCTTTCTTT. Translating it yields CASSPLGTGAAEAFF.

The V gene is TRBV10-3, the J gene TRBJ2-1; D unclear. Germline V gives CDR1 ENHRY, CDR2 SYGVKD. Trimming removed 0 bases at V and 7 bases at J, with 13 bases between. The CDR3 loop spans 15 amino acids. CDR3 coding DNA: TGTGCCATCAGTGAGTCAGACCCCGGCGGAAATGAGCAGTTCTTC. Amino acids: CAISESDPGGNEQFF.

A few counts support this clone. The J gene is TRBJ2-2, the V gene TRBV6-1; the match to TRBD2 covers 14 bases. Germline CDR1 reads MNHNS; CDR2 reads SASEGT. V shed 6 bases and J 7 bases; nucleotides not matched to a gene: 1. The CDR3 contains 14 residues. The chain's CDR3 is CASRGLAGGGELFF. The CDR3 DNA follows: TGTGCCAGCAGAGGACTAGCGGGAGGCGGGGAGCTGTTTTTT.

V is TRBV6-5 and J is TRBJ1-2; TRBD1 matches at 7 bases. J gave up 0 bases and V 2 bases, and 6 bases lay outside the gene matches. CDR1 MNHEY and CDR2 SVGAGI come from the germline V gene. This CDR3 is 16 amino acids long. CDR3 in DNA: TGTGCCAGCAGTTACACCGGGACAGCCTCTAACTATGGCTACACCTTC. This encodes CASSYTGTASNYGYTF.

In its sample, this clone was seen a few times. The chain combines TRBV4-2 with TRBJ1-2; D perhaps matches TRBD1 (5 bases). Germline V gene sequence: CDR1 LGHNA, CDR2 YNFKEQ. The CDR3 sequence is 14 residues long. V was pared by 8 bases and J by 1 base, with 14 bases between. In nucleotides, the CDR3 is TGTGCCAGCTTGGGGAGGGGTCGTAACTATGGCTACACCTTC. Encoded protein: CASLGRGRNYGYTF.

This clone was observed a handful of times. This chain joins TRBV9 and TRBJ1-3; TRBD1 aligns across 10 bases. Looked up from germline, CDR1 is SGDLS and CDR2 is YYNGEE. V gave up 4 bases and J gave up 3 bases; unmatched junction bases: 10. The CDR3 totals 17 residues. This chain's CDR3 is CASSPPGQGFSGNTIYF. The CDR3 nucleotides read TGTGCCAGCAGCCCCCCGGGACAGGGGTTCAGTGGAAACACCATATATTTT.

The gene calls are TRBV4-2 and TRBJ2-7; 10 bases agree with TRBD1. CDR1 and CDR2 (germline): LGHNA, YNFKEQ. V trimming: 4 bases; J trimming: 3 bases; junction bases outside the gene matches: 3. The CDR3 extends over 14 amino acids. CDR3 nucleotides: TGTGCCAGCAGCCGACAGGGGGCCAGCTACGAGCAGTACTTC. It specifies CASSRQGASYEQYF.

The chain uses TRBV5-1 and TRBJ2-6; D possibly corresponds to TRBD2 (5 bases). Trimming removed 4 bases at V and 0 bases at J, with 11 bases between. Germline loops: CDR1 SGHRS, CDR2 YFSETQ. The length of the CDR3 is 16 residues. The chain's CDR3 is CASSPGRGSGANVLTF. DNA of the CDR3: TGCGCCAGCAGCCCCGGACGGGGCTCTGGGGCCAACGTCCTGACTTTC.

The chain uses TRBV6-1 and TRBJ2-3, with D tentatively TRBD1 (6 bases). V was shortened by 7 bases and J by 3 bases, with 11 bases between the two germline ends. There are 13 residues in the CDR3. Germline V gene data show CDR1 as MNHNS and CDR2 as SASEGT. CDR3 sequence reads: CASNLQGTDTQYF. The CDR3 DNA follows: TGTGCCAGCAATCTCCAGGGGACAGATACGCAGTATTTT.

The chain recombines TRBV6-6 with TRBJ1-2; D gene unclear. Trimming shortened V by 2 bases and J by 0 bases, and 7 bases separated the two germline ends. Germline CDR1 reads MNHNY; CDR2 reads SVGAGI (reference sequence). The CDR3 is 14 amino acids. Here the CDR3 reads CASSYELSNYGYTF. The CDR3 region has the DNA TGTGCCAGCAGTTACGAGCTCTCTAACTATGGCTACACCTTC.